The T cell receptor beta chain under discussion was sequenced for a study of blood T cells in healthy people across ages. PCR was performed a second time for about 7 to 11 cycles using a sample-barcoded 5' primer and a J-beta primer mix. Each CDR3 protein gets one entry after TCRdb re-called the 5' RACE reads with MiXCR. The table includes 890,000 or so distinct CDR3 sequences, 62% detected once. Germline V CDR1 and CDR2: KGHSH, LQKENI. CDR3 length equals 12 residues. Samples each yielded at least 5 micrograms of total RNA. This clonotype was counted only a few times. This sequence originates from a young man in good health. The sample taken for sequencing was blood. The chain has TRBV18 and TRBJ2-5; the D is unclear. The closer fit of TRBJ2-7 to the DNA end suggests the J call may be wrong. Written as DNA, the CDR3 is TGTGCCAGCTCACCAGGGATTGGCGAGCAGTACTTC. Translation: CASSPGIGEQYF.